Included here is one T cell receptor (beta chain) sequence, with context. This entry belongs to a study of cytomegalovirus exposure and HLA in healthy donors. The CDR3 covers 16 residues. Germline V gene lookup returns CDR1 GTSNPN and CDR2 SVGIG (reference sequence). Trimming took 2 bases from V and 2 from J; bases not matched to a gene: 10. This PCR relied on a set of 60 Vbeta primers and 13 Jbeta primers. Generated by immunoSEQ multiplex PCR, the TCRdb table keeps only in-frame clones and is missing some. The repertoire has approximately 100,000 clones, roughly 71% of them found once; the top ten carry 4.5% to 5%.

The clonotype comes from a middle-aged woman in good health and CMV-seronegative. The sequenced sample consisted of PBMCs. The chain employs TRBV30 and TRBJ2-5, with 8 bases fitting TRBD2. CDR3 sequence: CAWSWGTSGPQETQYF. The CDR3 region has the DNA TGTGCCTGGAGTTGGGGAACTAGCGGCCCTCAAGAGACCCAGTACTTC.